One T cell receptor (beta chain) is described in this entry. Profiled with immunoSEQ multiplex PCR; TCRdb holds only in-frame clones, not every one. The sample lists 27,000 or so clones; about four fifths were seen once. This sample stems from a study of OX40 agonist ivuxolimab in advanced cancers. Study-wide context: Patients were treated with ivuxolimab, an agonistic anti-OX40 (CD134) antibody. Cohort: more than 75% men, mean age approximately 66, aged about 20 to 79.

Deletions cut 3 bases from V and 9 bases from J, with 8 bases between. Germline assignment: CDR1 MDHEN and CDR2 SYDVKM. This CDR3 comprises 11 residues. This sample comprised CD4+ or CD8+ T cells sorted from blood, obtained in a trial of the OX40 agonist ivuxolimab. The gene calls are TRBV28 and TRBJ1-1, with a possible D match to TRBD1 (5 bases). The source of this sequence is an adult with an advanced solid tumor such as melanoma, head and neck, liver or kidney cancer. The CDR3 here is CASSLTAKAFF. The DNA of the CDR3 is TGTGCCAGCAGTTTGACAGCGAAAGCTTTCTTT.